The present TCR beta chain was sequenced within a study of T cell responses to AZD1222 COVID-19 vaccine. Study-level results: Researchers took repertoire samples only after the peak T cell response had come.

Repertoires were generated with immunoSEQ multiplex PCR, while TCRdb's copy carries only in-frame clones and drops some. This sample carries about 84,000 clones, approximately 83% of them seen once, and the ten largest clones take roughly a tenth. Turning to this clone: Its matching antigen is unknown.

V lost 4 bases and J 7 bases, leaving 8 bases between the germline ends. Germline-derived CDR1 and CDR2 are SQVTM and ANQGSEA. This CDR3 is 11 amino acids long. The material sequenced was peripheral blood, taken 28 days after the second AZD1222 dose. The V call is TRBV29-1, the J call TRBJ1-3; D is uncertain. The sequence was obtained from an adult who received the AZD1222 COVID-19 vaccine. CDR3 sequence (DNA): TGCAGCGTTGGGGTATGGAACACCATATATTTT. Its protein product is CSVGVWNTIYF. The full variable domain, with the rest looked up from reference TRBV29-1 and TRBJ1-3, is SAVISQKPSRDICQRGTSLTIQCQVDSQVTMMFWYRQQPGQSLTLIATANQGSEATYESGFVIDKFPISRPNLTFSTLTVSNMSPEDSSIYLCSVGVWNTIYFGEGSWLTVV.